The T cell receptor (beta chain) under discussion was sequenced for a study of cytomegalovirus exposure and HLA in healthy donors. Study-wide context: Findings of an earlier analysis included roughly 110 million unique TCR beta sequences from roughly 180 million T cells. Genotyping showed roughly 81% of 300 to 450 donors falling in the Caucasian-associated ancestry cluster.

Broader study findings: Accurate prediction of HLA-A and HLA-B alleles (for most subjects) was reportedly achieved from TCR beta sequences.

A word on this clone: Its target is not known.

Use of 60 Vbeta and 13 Jbeta primers characterized the PCR. Some clones are missing from TCRdb's copy, which holds only in-frame ones; the method was immunoSEQ multiplex PCR. In the table there are about 150,000 clones, approximately 60% of which are singletons. Germline V CDR1 and CDR2: MDHEN, SYDVKM. Trimming shortened V by 3 bases and J by 6 bases, and 12 bases separated the two germline ends. The CDR3 sequence is 14 residues long. The origin of this receptor is a woman aged 60-75 years in good health and CMV-seropositive. The chain couples TRBV28 to TRBJ1-5; D perhaps matches TRBD1 (5 bases). The source material was PBMCs. This CDR3 reads CASSFGGEGQPQHF. CDR3 in DNA: TGTGCCAGCAGTTTTGGAGGGGAGGGTCAGCCCCAGCATTTT.